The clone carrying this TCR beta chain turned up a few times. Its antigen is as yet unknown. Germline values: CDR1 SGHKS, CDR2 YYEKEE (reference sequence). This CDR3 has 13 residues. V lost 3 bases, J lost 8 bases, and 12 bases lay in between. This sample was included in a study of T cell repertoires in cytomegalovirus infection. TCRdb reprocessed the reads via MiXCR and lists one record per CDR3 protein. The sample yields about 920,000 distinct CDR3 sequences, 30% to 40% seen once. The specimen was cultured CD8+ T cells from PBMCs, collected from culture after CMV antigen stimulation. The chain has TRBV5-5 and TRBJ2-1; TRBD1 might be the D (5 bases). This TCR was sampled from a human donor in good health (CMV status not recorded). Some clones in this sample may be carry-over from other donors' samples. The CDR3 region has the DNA TGTGCCAGCAGCTACTGGACAACCGATGAGCAGTTCTTC. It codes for CASSYWTTDEQFF. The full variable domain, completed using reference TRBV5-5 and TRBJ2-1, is DAGVTQSPTHLIKTRGQQVTLRCSPISGHKSVSWYQQVLGQGPQFIFQYYEKEERGRGNFPDRFSARQFPNYSSELNVNALLLGDSALYLCASSYWTTDEQFFGPGTRLTVL.